This T cell receptor beta chain emerged from a study of post-analysis software for immune sequencing data. Comments on this clonotype: The antigen is undetermined.

Unique molecular identifiers had been added to the TCR beta cDNA libraries. Roughly 450,000 cDNA molecules came from around 0.96 to 9.9 million T cells. TCRdb itself ran the PCR reads through MiXCR, one entry per CDR3 protein. In the table there are 750,000 to 950,000 distinct CDR3 sequences, around 50% of which are singletons. Findings and caveats of the study: F measure showed strong co-clustering of same-batch samples.

The clonotype originates from a girl between 5 and 17 years old with multiple sclerosis. The sample comprised blood.

DNA for the CDR3: TGTGCCAGCACGTCCAGGGGGCGGAATGAGCAGTTCTTC. Translating it yields CASTSRGRNEQFF. V gene TRBV2 combines with J gene TRBJ2-1; TRBD1 matches at 8 bases. CDR3 length equals 13 residues. V was pared by 7 bases and J by 7 bases, with 6 bases of the junction left unmatched. Germline V gene sequence: CDR1 SNHLY, CDR2 FYNNEI.